This TCR beta chain emerged from a study of T cell responses to AZD1222 COVID-19 vaccine (dated by TCRdb to about 2021). For the wider study: A total of around 240 trial participants underwent TCR sequencing, of whom some 200 had received two doses of AZD1222 and around 26 had received two doses of the MenACWY control vaccine. Trial participants were enrolled into age subgroups of 18-55, 56-69 and 70-plus years, which contained about 150, 27 and 61 TCR-sequenced participants, respectively. Findings and caveats that apply to the study as a whole: The vaccine-associated CD4 TCRs covered the entire spike protein, and the dominant responses fell in regions 160-218 and 743-854. Participants were mostly white British and included more females than males, and it was suggested by the authors that clonal diversity may have been underestimated. Epitopes outside the regions mutated in the B.1.351 and B.1.1.7 variants were reportedly recognized by nearly half of the unique spike-specific TCRs. Conclusions about previously exposed vaccinees are limited because only six or seven AZD1222 recipients were SARS-CoV-2 seropositive at baseline. The 56-69-year group was small, and its depth increase did not reach significance, likely because of low power. After two AZD1222 doses, spike-specific TCR breadth and depth were significantly higher than at day 0 and than in MenACWY recipients. No day 14 peak-response samples were available, so repertoires were characterized only after the peak T cell response.

This specimen's time point label, per the study, means: about 28 days (+/-7) after the second vaccine dose. AZD1222 recipients whose second dose came at about 4 weeks and those whose second dose came at about 12 weeks were combined into one group, since spike-specific TCR depth and breadth did not differ between the two schedules. Vaccinee samples were obtained from the UK trials COV001 and COV002, which included a single-blind randomized controlled phase 2/3 trial of AZD1222 (ChAdOx1 nCoV-19) in healthy adults. Trial participant PBMC samples were collected at day 0 and day 28 after the second dose for TCRbeta chain sequencing. Points on this clone: The clone's antigen remains unknown. Base qualities are not at hand, and no much larger clone is one base apart.

The CDR3 regions of human TCRbeta chains were subjected to immunosequencing. The original methods were these. Repertoire TCRs were matched against a reference library of SARS-CoV-2-specific TCRs generated with the MIRA antigen-specificity platform. Breadth was defined as the fraction of unique TCRs that were SARS-CoV-2-associated. Depth was defined as the fraction of total T cells that were SARS-CoV-2-associated. Using the MIRA data, each spike-specific TCR was mapped to the spike region that the TCR reacts to and placed in a CD4 or CD8 class. Log10-transformed breadth and depth values were compared by one-way ANOVA with Sidak's multiple comparisons tests. What TCRdb holds here is the immuneACCESS table cut down to in-frame rearrangements. Part of the clones is not present; checked against another copy, under half of the missing clones reflect an unresolved V gene, and the others are unexplained. The V and J calls and the clone size are those of that table, but D and trimming were determined from the DNA. Present in this sample are some 60,000 clones, around nine tenths of which were seen just once. The ten top clones hold less than 9% of the sample.

Including the terminal cysteine and phenylalanine, the CDR3 comprises 16 residues. The CDR3 DNA has 48 bases and is translated from base 1. CDR1 and CDR2 are drawn from the germline V gene: MNHEY, SVGAGI. Ends trimmed: V by 2 bases, J by 11 bases; bases unmatched to a gene: 8. The TCR originated in an adult who received the AZD1222 COVID-19 vaccine. The chain is encoded by TRBV6-5 joined to TRBJ1-6; 11 central bases correspond to TRBD1. The sample consisted of peripheral blood, taken 28 days after the second AZD1222 dose. The DNA reads as follows: TGTGCCAGCAGTTACAACTCCGGGACAGGGGGGACACCCCTCCACTTT. This codes for CASSYNSGTGGTPLHF.